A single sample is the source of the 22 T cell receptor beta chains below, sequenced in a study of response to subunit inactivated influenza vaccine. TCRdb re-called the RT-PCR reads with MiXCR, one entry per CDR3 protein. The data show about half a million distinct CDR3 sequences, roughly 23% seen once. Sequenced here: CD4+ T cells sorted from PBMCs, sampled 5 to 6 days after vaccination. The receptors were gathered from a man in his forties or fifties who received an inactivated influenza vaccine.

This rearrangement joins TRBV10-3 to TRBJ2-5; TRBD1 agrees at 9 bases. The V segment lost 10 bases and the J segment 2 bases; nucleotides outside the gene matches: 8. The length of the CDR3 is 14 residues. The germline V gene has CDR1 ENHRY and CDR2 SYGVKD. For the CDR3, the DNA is TGTGCCACGAAACAGGGGGCCACGCAAGAGACCCAGTACTTC. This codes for CATKQGATQETQYF.

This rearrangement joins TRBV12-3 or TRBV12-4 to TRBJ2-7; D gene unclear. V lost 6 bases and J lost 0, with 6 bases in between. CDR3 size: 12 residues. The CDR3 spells CASSAVSYEQYF. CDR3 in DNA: TGTGCCAGCAGCGCCGTCTCCTACGAGCAGTACTTC.

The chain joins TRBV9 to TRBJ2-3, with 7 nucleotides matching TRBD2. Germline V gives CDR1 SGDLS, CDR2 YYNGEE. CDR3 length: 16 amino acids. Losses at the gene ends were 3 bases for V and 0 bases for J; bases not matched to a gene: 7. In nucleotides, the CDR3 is TGTGCCAGCAGCGCTAGGGCTAGCGGAAGCACAGATACGCAGTATTTT. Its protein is CASSARASGSTDTQYF.

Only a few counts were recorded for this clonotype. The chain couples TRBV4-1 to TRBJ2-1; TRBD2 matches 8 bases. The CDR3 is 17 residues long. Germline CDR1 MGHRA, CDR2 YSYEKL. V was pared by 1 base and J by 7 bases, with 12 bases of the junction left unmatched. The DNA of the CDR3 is TGCGCCAGCAGCCAAGCCGGGACTAGGGTTAATTTAAATGAGCAGTTCTTC. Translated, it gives CASSQAGTRVNLNEQFF.

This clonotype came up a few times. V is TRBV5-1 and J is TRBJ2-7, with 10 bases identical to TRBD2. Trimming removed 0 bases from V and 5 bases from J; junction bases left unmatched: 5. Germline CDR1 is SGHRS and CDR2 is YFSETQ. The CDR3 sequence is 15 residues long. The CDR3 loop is CASSLERGGRDEQYF. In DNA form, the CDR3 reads TGCGCCAGCAGCTTGGAGCGGGGGGGCCGTGACGAGCAGTACTTC. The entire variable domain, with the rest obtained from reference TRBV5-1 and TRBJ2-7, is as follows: KAGVTQTPRYLIKTRGQQVTLSCSPISGHRSVSWYQQTPGQGLQFLFEYFSETQRNKGNFPGRFSGRQFSNSRSEMNVSTLELGDSALYLCASSLERGGRDEQYFGPGTRLTVT.

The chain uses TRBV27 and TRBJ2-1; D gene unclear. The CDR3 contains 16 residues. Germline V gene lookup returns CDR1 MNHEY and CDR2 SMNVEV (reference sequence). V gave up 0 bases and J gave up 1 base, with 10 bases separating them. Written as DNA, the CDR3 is TGTGCCAGCAGTTTATCCAGAAGCAGGTCCTACAATGAGCAGTTCTTC. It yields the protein CASSLSRSRSYNEQFF.

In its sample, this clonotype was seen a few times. The CDR3 coding sequence is TGTGCCAGCAGCGCCCCTGGAGGCGGGCAGCCCCAGCATTTT. Translation: CASSAPGGGQPQHF. The V call is TRBV12-3 or TRBV12-4, the J call TRBJ1-5; D gene uncertain. Between the trimmed V and J ends, which lost 6 bases and 7 bases, there was a span of 16 bases. This CDR3 comprises 14 residues.

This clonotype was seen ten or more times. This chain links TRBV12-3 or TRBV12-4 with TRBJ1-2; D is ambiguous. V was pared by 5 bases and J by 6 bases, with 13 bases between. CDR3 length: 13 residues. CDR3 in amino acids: CASSPRGSNGYTF. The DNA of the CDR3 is TGTGCCAGCAGTCCTAGAGGGTCAAATGGCTACACCTTC.

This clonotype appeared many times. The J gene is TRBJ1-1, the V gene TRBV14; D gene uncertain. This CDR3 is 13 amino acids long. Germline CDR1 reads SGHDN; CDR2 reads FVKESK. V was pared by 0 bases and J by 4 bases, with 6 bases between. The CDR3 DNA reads TGTGCCAGCAGCCAAGATTGGGGCACTGAAGCTTTCTTT. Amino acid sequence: CASSQDWGTEAFF. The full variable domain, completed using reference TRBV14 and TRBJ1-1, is EAGVTQFPSHSVIEKGQTVTLRCDPISGHDNLYWYRRVMGKEIKFLLHFVKESKQDESGMPNNRFLAERTGGTYSTLKVQPAELEDSGVYFCASSQDWGTEAFFGQGTRLTVV.

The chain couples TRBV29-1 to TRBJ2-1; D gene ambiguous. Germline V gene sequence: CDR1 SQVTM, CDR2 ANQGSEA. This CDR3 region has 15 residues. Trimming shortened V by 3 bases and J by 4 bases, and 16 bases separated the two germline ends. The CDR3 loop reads CSVEVVMRIYNEQFF. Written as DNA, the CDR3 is TGCAGCGTTGAGGTGGTCATGAGAATATACAATGAGCAGTTCTTC.

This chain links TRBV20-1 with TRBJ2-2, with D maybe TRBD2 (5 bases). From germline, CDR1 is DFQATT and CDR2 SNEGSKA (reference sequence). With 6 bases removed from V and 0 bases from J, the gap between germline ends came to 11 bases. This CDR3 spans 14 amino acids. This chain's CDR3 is CSATSGANTGELFF. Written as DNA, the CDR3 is TGCAGTGCAACCAGCGGAGCGAACACCGGGGAGCTGTTTTTT.

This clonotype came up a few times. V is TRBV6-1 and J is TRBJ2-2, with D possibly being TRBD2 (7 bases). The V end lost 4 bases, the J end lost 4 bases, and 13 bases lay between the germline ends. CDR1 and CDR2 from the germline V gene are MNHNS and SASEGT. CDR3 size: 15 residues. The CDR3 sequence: CASSGGGGLTGELFF. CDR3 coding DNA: TGTGCCAGCAGTGGGGGAGGGGGGCTCACCGGGGAGCTGTTTTTT.

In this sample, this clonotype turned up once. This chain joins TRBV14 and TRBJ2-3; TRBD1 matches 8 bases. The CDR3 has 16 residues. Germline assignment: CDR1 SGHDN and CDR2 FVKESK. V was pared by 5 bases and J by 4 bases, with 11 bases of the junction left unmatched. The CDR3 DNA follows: TGTGCCAGCAGCACTAGGAGGACAGGGAGCGCAGATACGCAGTATTTT. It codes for CASSTRRTGSADTQYF. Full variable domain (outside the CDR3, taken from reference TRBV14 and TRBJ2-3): EAGVTQFPSHSVIEKGQTVTLRCDPISGHDNLYWYRRVMGKEIKFLLHFVKESKQDESGMPNNRFLAERTGGTYSTLKVQPAELEDSGVYFCASSTRRTGSADTQYFGPGTRLTVL.

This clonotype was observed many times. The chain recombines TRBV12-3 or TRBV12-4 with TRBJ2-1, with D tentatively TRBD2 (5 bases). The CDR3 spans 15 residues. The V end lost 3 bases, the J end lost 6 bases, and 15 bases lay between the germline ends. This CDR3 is CASSFRTVPANEQFF. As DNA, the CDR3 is TGTGCCAGCAGTTTCAGGACTGTTCCGGCCAATGAGCAGTTCTTC.

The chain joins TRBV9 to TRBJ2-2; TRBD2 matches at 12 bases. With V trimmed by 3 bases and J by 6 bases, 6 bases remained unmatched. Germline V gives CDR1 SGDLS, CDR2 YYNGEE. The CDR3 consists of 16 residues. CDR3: CASSALAGGSAGELFF. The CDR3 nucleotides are TGTGCCAGCAGCGCCCTAGCGGGAGGGTCGGCCGGGGAGCTGTTTTTT.

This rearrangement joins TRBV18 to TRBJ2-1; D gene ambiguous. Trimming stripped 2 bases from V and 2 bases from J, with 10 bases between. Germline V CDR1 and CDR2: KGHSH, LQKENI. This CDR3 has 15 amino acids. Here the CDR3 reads CASSPGQVTYNEQFF. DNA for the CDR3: TGTGCCAGCTCACCAGGGCAGGTGACCTACAATGAGCAGTTCTTC.

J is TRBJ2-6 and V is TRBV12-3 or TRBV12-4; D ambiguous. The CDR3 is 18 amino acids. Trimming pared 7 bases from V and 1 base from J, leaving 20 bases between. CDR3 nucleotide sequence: TGTGCCAGCAAGAACCTTAAATCGACGTGGTCTGGGGCCAACGTCCTGACTTTC. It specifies CASKNLKSTWSGANVLTF.

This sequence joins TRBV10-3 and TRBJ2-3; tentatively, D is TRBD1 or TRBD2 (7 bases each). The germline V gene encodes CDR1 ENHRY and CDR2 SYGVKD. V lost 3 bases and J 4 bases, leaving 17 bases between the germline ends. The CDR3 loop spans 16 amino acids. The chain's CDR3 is CAISEGRGRGADTQYF. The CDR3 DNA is TGTGCCATCAGTGAAGGGAGGGGGCGCGGCGCAGATACGCAGTATTTT.

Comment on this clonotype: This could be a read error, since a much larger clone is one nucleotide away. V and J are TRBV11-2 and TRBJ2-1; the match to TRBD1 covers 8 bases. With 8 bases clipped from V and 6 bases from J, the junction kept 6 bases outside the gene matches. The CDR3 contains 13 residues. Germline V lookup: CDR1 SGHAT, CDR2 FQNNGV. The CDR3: CASGQTGVNEQFF. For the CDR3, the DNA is TGTGCCAGCGGGCAGACAGGGGTCAATGAGCAGTTCTTC.

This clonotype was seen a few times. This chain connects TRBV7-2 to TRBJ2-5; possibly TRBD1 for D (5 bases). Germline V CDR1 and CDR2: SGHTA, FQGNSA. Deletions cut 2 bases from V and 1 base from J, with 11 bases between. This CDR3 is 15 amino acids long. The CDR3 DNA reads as TGTGCCAGCAGCTTACAAAGGGGCCCCCAAGAGACCCAGTACTTC. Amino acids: CASSLQRGPQETQYF.

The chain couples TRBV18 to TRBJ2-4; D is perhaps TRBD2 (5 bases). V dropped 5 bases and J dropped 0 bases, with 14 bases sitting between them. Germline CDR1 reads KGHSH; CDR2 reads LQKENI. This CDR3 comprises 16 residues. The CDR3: CASSDRGSPAKNIQYF. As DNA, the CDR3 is TGTGCCAGCTCAGACCGAGGGAGCCCAGCCAAAAACATTCAGTACTTC. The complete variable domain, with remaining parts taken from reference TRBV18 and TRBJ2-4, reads NAGVMQNPRHLVRRRGQEARLRCSPMKGHSHVYWYRQLPEEGLKFMVYLQKENIIDESGMPKERFSAEFPKEGPSILRIQQVVRGDSAAYFCASSDRGSPAKNIQYFGAGTRLSVL.

The CDR3 DNA reads TGCAGTGCTAGAGACGGACGGGAACCTTCTGGAAACACCATATATTTT. Its protein is CSARDGREPSGNTIYF. V is TRBV20-1 and J is TRBJ1-3, with D unclear. Germline values: CDR1 DFQATT, CDR2 SNEGSKA (reference sequence). The CDR3 length is 16 residues. V was clipped by 0 bases and J by 1 base, with 13 bases between them.